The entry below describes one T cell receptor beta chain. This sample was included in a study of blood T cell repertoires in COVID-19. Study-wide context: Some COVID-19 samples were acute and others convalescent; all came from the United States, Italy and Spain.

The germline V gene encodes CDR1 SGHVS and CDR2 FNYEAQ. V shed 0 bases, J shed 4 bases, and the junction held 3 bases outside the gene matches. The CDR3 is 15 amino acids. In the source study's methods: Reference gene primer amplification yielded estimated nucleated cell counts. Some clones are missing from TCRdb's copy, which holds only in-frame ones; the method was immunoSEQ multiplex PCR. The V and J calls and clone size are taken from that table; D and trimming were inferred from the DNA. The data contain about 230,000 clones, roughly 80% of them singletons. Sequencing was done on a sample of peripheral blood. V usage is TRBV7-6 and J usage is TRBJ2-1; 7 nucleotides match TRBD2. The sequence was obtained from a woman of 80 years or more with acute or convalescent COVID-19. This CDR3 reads CASSLAGGLYNEQFF. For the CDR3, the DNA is TGTGCCAGCAGCTTAGCGGGAGGGCTTTACAATGAGCAGTTCTTC. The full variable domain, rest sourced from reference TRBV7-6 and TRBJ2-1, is GAGVSQSPRYKVTKRGQDVALRCDPISGHVSLYWYRQALGQGPEFLTYFNYEAQQDKSGLPNDRFSAERPEGSISTLTIQRTEQRDSAMYRCASSLAGGLYNEQFFGPGTRLTVL.